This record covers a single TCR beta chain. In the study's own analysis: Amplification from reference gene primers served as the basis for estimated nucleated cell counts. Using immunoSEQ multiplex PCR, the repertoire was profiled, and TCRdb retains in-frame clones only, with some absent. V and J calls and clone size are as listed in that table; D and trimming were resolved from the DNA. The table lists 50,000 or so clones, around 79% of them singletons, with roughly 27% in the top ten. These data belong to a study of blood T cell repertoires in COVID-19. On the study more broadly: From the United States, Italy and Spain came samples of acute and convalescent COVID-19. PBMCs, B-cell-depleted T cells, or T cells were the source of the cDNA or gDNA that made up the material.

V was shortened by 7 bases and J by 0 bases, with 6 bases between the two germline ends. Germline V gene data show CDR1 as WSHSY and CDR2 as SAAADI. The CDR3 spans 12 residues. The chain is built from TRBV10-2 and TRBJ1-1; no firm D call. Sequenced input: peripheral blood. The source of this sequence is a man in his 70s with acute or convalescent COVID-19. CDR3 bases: TGCGCCAGCACATCAGTGAACACTGAAGCTTTCTTT. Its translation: CASTSVNTEAFF.